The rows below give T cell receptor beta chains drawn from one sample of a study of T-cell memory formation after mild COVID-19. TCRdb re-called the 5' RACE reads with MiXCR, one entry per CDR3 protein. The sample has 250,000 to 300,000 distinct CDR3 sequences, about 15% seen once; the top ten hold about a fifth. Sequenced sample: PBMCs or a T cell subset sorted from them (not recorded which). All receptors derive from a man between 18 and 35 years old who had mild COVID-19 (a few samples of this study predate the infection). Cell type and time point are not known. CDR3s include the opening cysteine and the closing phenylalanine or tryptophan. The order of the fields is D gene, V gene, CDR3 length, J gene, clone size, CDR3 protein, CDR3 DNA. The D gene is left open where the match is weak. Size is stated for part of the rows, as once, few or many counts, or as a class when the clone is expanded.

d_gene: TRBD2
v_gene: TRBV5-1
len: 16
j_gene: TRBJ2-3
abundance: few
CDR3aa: CASRPQTGLARNTQYF
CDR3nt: TGCGCCAGCAGACCTCAAACGGGACTAGCAAGGAATACGCAGTATTTT

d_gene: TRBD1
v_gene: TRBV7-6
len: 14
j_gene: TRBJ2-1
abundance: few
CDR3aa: CASSLAARGNEQFF
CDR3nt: TGTGCCAGCAGCTTAGCGGCCAGGGGGAATGAGCAGTTCTTC

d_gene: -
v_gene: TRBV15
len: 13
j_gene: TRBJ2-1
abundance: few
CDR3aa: CATSRDSGDEQFF
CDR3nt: TGTGCCACCAGCAGAGACAGTGGCGATGAGCAGTTCTTC

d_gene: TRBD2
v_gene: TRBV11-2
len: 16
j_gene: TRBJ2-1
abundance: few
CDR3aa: CASSPGGTSLRNEQFF
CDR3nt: TGTGCCAGCAGCCCAGGCGGGACTAGCCTTCGGAATGAGCAGTTCTTC

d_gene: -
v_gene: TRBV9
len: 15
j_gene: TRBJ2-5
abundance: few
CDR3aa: CASSVAGLAGETQYF
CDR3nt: TGTGCCAGCAGCGTAGCAGGTCTAGCAGGGGAGACCCAGTACTTC

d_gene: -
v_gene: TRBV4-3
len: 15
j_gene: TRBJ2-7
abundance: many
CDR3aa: CASSQARGSSYEQYF
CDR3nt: TGCGCCAGCAGCCAAGCGCGGGGAAGCTCCTACGAGCAGTACTTC

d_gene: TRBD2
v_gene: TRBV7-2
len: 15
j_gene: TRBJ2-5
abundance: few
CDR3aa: CASSPGGGPQETQYF
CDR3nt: TGTGCCAGCAGCCCCGGGGGGGGGCCCCAAGAGACCCAGTACTTC

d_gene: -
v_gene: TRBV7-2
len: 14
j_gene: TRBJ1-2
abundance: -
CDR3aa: CASSLEGLNYGYTF
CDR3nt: TGTGCCAGCAGCTTAGAGGGACTTAACTATGGCTACACCTTC

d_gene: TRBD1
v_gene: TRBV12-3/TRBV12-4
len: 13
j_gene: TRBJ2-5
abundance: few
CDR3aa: CASTTGGKETQYF
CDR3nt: TGTGCCAGCACCACAGGGGGCAAAGAGACCCAGTACTTC

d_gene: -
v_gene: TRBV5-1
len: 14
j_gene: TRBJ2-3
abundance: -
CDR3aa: CASSTGASTDTQYF
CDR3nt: TGCGCCAGCAGCACCGGGGCTAGCACAGATACGCAGTATTTT

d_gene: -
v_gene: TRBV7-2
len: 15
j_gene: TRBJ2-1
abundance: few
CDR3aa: CASSLRASSYNEQFF
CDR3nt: TGTGCCAGCAGCTTACGGGCTAGCTCCTACAATGAGCAGTTCTTC

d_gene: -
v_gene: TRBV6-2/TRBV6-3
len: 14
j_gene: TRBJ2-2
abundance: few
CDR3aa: CASSYEGHTGELFF
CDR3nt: TGTGCCAGCAGTTACGAAGGCCACACCGGGGAGCTGTTTTTT

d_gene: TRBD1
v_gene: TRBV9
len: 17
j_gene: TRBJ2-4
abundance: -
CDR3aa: CASSPTPGQGARYIQYF
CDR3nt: TGTGCCAGCAGCCCGACCCCGGGACAGGGGGCGAGGTACATTCAGTACTTC

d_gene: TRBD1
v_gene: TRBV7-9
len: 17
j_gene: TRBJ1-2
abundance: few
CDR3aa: CASSSTVDRGPIYGYTF
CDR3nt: TGTGCCAGCAGCTCGACGGTTGACAGGGGACCCATCTATGGCTACACCTTC

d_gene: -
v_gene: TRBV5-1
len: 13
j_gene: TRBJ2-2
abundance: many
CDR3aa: CASSDSFTGELFF
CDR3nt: TGCGCCAGCAGCGACTCCTTCACCGGGGAGCTGTTTTTT

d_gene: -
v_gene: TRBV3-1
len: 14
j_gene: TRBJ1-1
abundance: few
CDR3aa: CASSQLGFNTEAFF
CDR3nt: TGTGCCAGCAGCCAACTGGGGTTTAACACTGAAGCTTTCTTT

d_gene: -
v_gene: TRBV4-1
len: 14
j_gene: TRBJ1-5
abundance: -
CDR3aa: CASSQLWANQPQHF
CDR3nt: TGCGCCAGCAGCCAATTGTGGGCGAATCAGCCCCAGCATTTT

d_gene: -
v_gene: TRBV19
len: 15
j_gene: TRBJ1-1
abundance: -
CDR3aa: CASRQYSFGNTEAFF
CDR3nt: TGTGCCAGTAGACAGTACTCTTTTGGGAACACTGAAGCTTTCTTT

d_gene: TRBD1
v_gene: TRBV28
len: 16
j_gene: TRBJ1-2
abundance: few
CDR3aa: CASSPPEGGANYGYTF
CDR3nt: TGTGCCAGCAGTCCGCCTGAAGGGGGCGCTAACTATGGCTACACCTTC

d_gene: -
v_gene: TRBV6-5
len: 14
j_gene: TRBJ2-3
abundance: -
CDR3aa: CASSYTTSTDTQYF
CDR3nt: TGTGCCAGCAGTTACACAACTAGCACAGATACGCAGTATTTT

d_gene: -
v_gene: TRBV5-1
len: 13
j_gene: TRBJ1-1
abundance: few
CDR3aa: CASSLVPSGEAFF
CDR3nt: TGCGCCAGCAGCTTGGTGCCCAGCGGTGAAGCTTTCTTT

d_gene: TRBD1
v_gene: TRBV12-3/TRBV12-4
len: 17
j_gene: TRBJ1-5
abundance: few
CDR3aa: CASSPPRGTGVLQPQHF
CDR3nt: TGTGCCAGCAGCCCTCCCCGAGGGACAGGGGTTTTGCAGCCCCAGCATTTT

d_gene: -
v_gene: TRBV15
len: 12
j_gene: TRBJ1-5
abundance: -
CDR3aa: CATSRDMGTQHF
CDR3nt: TGTGCCACCAGCAGAGATATGGGGACCCAGCATTTT

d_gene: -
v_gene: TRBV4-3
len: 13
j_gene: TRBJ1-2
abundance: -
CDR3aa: CASSQDLGAGYTF
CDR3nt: TGCGCCAGCAGCCAAGATTTGGGAGCTGGCTACACCTTC

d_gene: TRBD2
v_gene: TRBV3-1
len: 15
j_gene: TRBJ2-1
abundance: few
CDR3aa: CASSPRLAGGYEQFF
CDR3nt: TGTGCCAGCAGCCCCCGGCTAGCGGGGGGTTATGAGCAGTTCTTC

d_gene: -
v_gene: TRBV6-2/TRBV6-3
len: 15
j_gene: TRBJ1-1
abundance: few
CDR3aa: CASSYSVGVVTEAFF
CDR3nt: TGTGCCAGCAGTTACTCGGTCGGGGTGGTCACTGAAGCTTTCTTT